The 9 T cell receptor beta chains reported below all come from one sample, sequenced in a study of early T cells in non-severe SARS-CoV-2 infection. TCRdb redid the calling of the 5' RACE reads with MiXCR, one entry per CDR3 protein. The sample lists over 100,000 distinct CDR3 sequences; roughly 14% were seen once. The sequencing input was whole blood. These receptors came from an adult who was a healthcare worker with PCR-confirmed SARS-CoV-2 infection or an uninfected control (not recorded which).

As for this clonotype: A much larger clonotype is one base distant, so this may be a read error. The chain joins TRBV12-3 or TRBV12-4 to TRBJ1-6, with D perhaps matching TRBD1 (6 bases). V shed 5 bases and J shed 11 bases, with 13 bases lying between them. The CDR3 has 13 residues. CDR3: CASSPGEGPPLHF. CDR3 DNA: TGTGCCAGCAGTCCAGGGGAAGGCCCACCCCTCCACTTT.

V and J are TRBV28 and TRBJ2-7; 10 bases map to TRBD2. Trimming removed 3 bases from V and 3 bases from J; junction bases left unmatched: 2. Looked up from germline, CDR1 is MDHEN and CDR2 is SYDVKM. There are 14 residues in the CDR3. In DNA, the CDR3 is TGTGCCAGCAGTTTCTCTAGCGGGAGCTACGAGCAGTACTTC. Protein: CASSFSSGSYEQYF.

This clonotype was detected ten times or more. This rearrangement joins TRBV5-1 to TRBJ2-5; the D gene could be TRBD1 or TRBD2 (5 bases each). The CDR3 totals 14 residues. Germline loops: CDR1 SGHRS, CDR2 YFSETQ. The V gene lost 4 bases and the J gene lost 6 bases, with 16 bases spanning the gap. As DNA, the CDR3 is TGCGCCAGCAGCCCGACAATCCGGGGACAGACCCAGTACTTC. Encoded protein: CASSPTIRGQTQYF. Filled out from reference TRBV5-1 and TRBJ2-5, the complete variable domain reads KAGVTQTPRYLIKTRGQQVTLSCSPISGHRSVSWYQQTPGQGLQFLFEYFSETQRNKGNFPGRFSGRQFSNSRSEMNVSTLELGDSALYLCASSPTIRGQTQYFGPGTRLLVL.

This clonotype was observed many times. The J gene is TRBJ1-2, the V gene TRBV25-1; D gene uncertain. Trimming shortened V by 0 bases and J by 3 bases, and 8 bases separated the two germline ends. Germline assignment: CDR1 MGHDK and CDR2 SYGVNS. The CDR3 totals 14 residues. Written as DNA, the CDR3 is TGTGCCAGCAGTGAATATGACACCTACTATGGCTACACCTTC. Amino acid sequence: CASSEYDTYYGYTF.

The J gene is TRBJ2-2, the V gene TRBV7-9; TRBD1 agrees at 10 bases. V lost 5 bases, J lost 5 bases, and 11 bases stayed unmatched. Germline CDR1 and CDR2: SEHNR and FQNEAQ (reference sequence). This CDR3 is built from 17 residues. In DNA form, the CDR3 reads TGTGCCAGCAGCCCCCGGTCCGGGACAGGGGAGACCGGGGAGCTGTTTTTT. As protein: CASSPRSGTGETGELFF. The whole variable domain, filled in from reference TRBV7-9 and TRBJ2-2, reads DTGVSQNPRHKITKRGQNVTFRCDPISEHNRLYWYRQTLGQGPEFLTYFQNEAQLEKSRLLSDRFSAERPKGSFSTLEIQRTEQGDSAMYLCASSPRSGTGETGELFFGEGSRLTVL.

This sequence joins TRBV20-1 and TRBJ2-1; D possibly corresponds to TRBD1 (5 bases). The CDR3 is 12 residues long. V was cut by 3 bases and J by 2 bases, with 5 bases left in between. CDR1 and CDR2 from the germline V gene are DFQATT and SNEGSKA (reference sequence). The CDR3 sequence: CSARTAYNEQFF. CDR3 sequence (DNA): TGCAGTGCTAGGACAGCCTACAATGAGCAGTTCTTC.

By proportion, this clonotype is medium-sized. The rearrangement uses TRBV4-2 and TRBJ1-5, with D perhaps TRBD1 (6 bases). Germline CDR1 reads LGHNA; CDR2 reads YNFKEQ. The CDR3 consists of 15 residues. V shed 4 bases and J shed 8 bases, with 18 bases lying between them. In DNA form, the CDR3 reads TGTGCCAGCAGCCCCCAAGGGGGTGCCCAGGAGCCCCAGCATTTT. Amino acids: CASSPQGGAQEPQHF.

As for this clonotype: Being one base from a much bigger clone, this may be a read error. J is TRBJ2-7 and V is TRBV7-6; TRBD1 matches at 8 bases. This CDR3 spans 15 amino acids. Germline CDR1 SGHVS, CDR2 FNYEAQ. The CDR3 here is CVSSYSGTGSYEQYF. CDR3 DNA sequence: TGTGTCAGCAGCTACTCCGGGACAGGATCCTACGAGCAGTACTTC. The variable domain in full, with the rest retrieved from reference TRBV7-6 and TRBJ2-7, is GAGVSQSPRYKVTKRGQDVALRCDPISGHVSLYWYRQALGQGPEFLTYFNYEAQQDKSGLPNDRFSAERPEGSISTLTIQRTEQRDSAMYRCVSSYSGTGSYEQYFGPGTRLTVT.

This chain links TRBV30 with TRBJ1-3; D is unclear. Trimming left V 2 bases short and J 0 bases short, with 8 bases between. This CDR3 is built from 14 residues. Looked up from germline, CDR1 is GTSNPN and CDR2 is SVGIG (reference sequence). This chain's CDR3 is CAWSPSYSGNTIYF. The CDR3 coding sequence is TGTGCCTGGAGTCCCAGCTACTCTGGAAACACCATATATTTT.